Detailed here is one T cell receptor beta chain. Its antigen is unidentified. This sample stems from a study of OX40 agonist ivuxolimab in advanced cancers. As for the study in general: Dose-escalation patients were diagnosed with hepatocellular carcinoma, melanoma, renal cell cancer or head and neck cancer. The study, taken as a whole, reports: There were, on average, more expanded clones in CD8+ T cells than in CD4+.

Germline assignment: CDR1 SGDLS and CDR2 YYNGEE. This CDR3 is built from 15 residues. J lost 3 bases, V lost 0 bases, and 1 base had no gene match. The data were produced by immunoSEQ multiplex PCR, yet TCRdb's version contains in-frame clones alone and is incomplete. Among some 100,000 clones listed, approximately 81% were seen once. This TCR was recovered from an adult with an advanced solid tumor such as melanoma, head and neck, liver or kidney cancer. The chain joins TRBV9 to TRBJ2-1; 9 positions agree with TRBD2. The material sequenced was CD4+ or CD8+ T cells sorted from blood, taken in a trial of the OX40 agonist ivuxolimab. The CDR3 spells CASSVVAGDYNEQFF. CDR3 bases: TGTGCCAGCAGCGTAGTAGCGGGGGACTACAATGAGCAGTTCTTC.